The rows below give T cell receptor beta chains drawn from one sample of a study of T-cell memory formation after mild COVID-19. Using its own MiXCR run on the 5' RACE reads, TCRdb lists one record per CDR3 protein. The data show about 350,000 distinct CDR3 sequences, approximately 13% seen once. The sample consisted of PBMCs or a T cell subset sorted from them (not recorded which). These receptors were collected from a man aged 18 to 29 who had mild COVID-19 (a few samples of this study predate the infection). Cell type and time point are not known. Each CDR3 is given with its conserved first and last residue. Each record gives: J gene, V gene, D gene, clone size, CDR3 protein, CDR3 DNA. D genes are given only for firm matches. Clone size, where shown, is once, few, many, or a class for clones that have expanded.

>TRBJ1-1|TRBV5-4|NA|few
CASSLDGGGTEAFF
TGTGCCAGCAGCTTAGACGGTGGAGGGACTGAAGCTTTCTTT
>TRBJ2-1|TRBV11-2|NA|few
CATLRDPRGLNEQFF
TGTGCCACCTTAAGGGACCCCCGGGGGTTGAATGAGCAGTTCTTC
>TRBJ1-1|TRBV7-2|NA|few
CASSLGEMNTEAFF
TGTGCCAGCAGCTTAGGGGAAATGAACACTGAAGCTTTCTTT
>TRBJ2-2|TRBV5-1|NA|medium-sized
CASSLAVGAYTGELFF
TGCGCCAGCAGCTTGGCGGTTGGAGCCTACACCGGGGAGCTGTTTTTT
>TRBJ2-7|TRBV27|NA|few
CASSLFWQGGYEQYF
TGTGCCAGCAGTTTGTTTTGGCAGGGGGGCTACGAGCAGTACTTC
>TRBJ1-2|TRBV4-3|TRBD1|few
CASSRGTGGNYGYTF
TGCGCCAGCAGCCGAGGGACAGGGGGCAACTATGGCTACACCTTC
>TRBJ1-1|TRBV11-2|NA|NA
CASSITGLTEAFF
TGTGCCAGCAGCATCACAGGGCTCACTGAAGCTTTCTTT
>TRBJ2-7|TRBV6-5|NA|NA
CASSYFGTGDEQYF
TGTGCCAGCAGTTATTTCGGGACTGGGGACGAGCAGTACTTC
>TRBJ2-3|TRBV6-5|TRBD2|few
CAAELAGGPSDTQYF
TGTGCCGCCGAACTAGCGGGGGGGCCGTCAGATACGCAGTATTTT
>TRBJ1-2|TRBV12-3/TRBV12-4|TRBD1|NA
CASSRDREGYTF
TGTGCCAGCAGCAGGGACAGGGAAGGCTACACCTTC
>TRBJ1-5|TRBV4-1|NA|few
CASSQAEGLVSNQPQHF
TGCGCCAGCAGCCAAGCAGAGGGCTTAGTCAGCAATCAGCCCCAGCATTTT
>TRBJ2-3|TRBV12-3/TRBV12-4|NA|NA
CASSLAGPGTQYF
TGTGCCAGCAGTTTAGCCGGCCCCGGGACGCAGTATTTT
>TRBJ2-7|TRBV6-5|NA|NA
CASSYGALSSYEQYF
TGTGCCAGCAGTTACGGGGCCCTGAGCTCCTACGAGCAGTACTTC